The 5 T cell receptor beta chains below were found in one sample sequenced in a study of blood T cell repertoires in COVID-19. Libraries were prepared by immunoSEQ multiplex PCR; TCRdb keeps only in-frame clonotypes and omits some of them. The table has 84,000 or so clones, about four fifths seen once. The sequencing sample was made of peripheral blood. The receptors here all came from a man between 65 and 85 years old with COVID-19, enrolled during active disease.

The CDR3 DNA reads as TGTGCCAGCAGCCAAGAACGGTACACTGAAGCTTTCTTT. It yields the protein CASSQERYTEAFF. J is TRBJ1-1 and V is TRBV4-2; unclear D gene. From germline, CDR1 is LGHNA and CDR2 YNFKEQ. Trimming left V 0 bases short and J 3 bases short, with 5 bases between. The CDR3 sequence is 13 residues long.

In its sample, this clone was seen a few times. Here the CDR3 DNA reads TGTGCCAGCAGCTGGAACCGGGATCCTACCTACGAGCAGTACTTC. Its translation: CASSWNRDPTYEQYF. This chain joins TRBV7-9 and TRBJ2-7; possibly TRBD2 for D (5 bases). Germline CDR1 is SEHNR and CDR2 is FQNEAQ (reference sequence). The CDR3 consists of 15 residues. V lost 4 bases to trimming and J lost 2 bases, with 15 bases between them. Full variable domain (rest looked up from reference TRBV7-9 and TRBJ2-7): DTGVSQNPRHKITKRGQNVTFRCDPISEHNRLYWYRQTLGQGPEFLTYFQNEAQLEKSRLLSDRFSAERPKGSFSTLEIQRTEQGDSAMYLCASSWNRDPTYEQYFGPGTRLTVT.

V and J are TRBV9 and TRBJ2-1, with a possible D match to TRBD1 (6 bases). This CDR3 contains 16 residues. V was pared by 4 bases and J by 2 bases, with 16 bases between. Germline-derived CDR1 and CDR2 are SGDLS and YYNGEE. DNA for the CDR3: TGTGCCAGCAGCCCCCTTGGGGGCGGCACCTACAATGAGCAGTTCTTC. This encodes CASSPLGGGTYNEQFF. The full variable domain, with the rest looked up from reference TRBV9 and TRBJ2-1, is DSGVTQTPKHLITATGQRVTLRCSPRSGDLSVYWYQQSLDQGLQFLIQYYNGEERAKGNILERFSAQQFPDLHSELNLSSLELGDSALYFCASSPLGGGTYNEQFFGPGTRLTVL.

CDR3: CASSQGQGAYEQYF. The CDR3 DNA follows: TGCGCCAGCAGCCAAGGACAGGGGGCCTACGAGCAGTACTTC. This chain connects TRBV4-3 to TRBJ2-7, with 9 bases lining up with TRBD1. This CDR3 region has 14 residues. V lost 1 base, J lost 2 bases, and 0 bases stayed unmatched. Germline CDR1 is LGHNA and CDR2 is YSLEER.

Comment on this clone: This sample includes further DNA sequences coding for the same CDR3. V usage is TRBV6-2 or TRBV6-3 and J usage is TRBJ2-2; D is undetermined. CDR1 is MNHEY and CDR2 is SVGEGT in the germline V gene. This CDR3 is built from 13 residues. The ends were cut back, 0 bases at V and 6 bases at J, with 5 bases in the middle. As DNA, the CDR3 is TGTGCCAGCAGTTACTCGAGTTCCGGGGAGCTGTTTTTT. Encoded protein: CASSYSSSGELFF.